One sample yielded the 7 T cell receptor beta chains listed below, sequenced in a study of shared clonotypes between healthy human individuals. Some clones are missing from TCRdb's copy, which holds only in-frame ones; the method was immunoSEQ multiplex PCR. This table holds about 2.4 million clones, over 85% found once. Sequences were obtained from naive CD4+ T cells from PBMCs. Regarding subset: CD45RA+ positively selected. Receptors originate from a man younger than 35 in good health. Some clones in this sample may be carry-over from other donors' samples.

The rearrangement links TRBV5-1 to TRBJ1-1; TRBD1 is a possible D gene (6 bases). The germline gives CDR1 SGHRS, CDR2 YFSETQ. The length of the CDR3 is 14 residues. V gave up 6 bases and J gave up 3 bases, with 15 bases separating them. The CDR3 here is CASTKDRTYTEAFF. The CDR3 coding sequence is TGCGCCAGCACCAAGGACAGAACTTACACTGAAGCTTTCTTT.

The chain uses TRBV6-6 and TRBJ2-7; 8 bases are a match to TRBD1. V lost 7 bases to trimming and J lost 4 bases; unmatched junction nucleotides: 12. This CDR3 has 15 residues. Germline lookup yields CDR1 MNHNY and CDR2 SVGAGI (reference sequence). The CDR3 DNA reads TGTGCCAGCACCGAACCCTCAGGGGGCGTTTACGAGCAGTACTTC. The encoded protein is CASTEPSGGVYEQYF.

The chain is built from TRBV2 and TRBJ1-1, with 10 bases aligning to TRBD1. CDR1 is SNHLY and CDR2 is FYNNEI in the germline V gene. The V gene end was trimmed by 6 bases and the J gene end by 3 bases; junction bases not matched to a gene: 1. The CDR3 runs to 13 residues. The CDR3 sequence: CASRGTGDTEAFF. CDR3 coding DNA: TGTGCCAGCAGGGGGACAGGGGACACTGAAGCTTTCTTT. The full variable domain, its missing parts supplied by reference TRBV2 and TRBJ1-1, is EPEVTQTPSHQVTQMGQEVILRCVPISNHLYFYWYRQILGQKVEFLVSFYNNEISEKSEIFDDQFSVERPDGSNFTLKIRSTKLEDSAMYFCASRGTGDTEAFFGQGTRLTVV.

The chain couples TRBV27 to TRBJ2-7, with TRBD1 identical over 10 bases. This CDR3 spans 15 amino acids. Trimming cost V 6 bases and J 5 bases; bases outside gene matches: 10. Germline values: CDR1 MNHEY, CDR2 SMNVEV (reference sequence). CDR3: CASRVPSGQGDEQYF. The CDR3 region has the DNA TGTGCCAGCAGGGTCCCCTCCGGACAGGGGGACGAGCAGTACTTC.

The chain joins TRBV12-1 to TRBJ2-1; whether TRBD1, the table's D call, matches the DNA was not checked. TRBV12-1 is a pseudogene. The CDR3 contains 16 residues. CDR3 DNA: TGTGCCAGCAGCATCCGACAGGGTACCTCCTACAATGAGCAGTTCTTC. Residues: CASSIRQGTSYNEQFF.

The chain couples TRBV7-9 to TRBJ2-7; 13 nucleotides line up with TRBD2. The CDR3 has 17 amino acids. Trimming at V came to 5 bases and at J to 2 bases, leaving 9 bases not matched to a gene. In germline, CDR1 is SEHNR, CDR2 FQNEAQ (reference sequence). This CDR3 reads CASSPEPGLAGTYEQYF. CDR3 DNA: TGTGCCAGCAGCCCTGAACCGGGACTAGCGGGGACCTACGAGCAGTACTTC.

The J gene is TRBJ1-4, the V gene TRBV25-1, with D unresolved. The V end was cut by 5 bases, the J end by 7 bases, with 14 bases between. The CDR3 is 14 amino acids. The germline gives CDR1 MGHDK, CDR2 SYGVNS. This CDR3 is CASSPQDLSEKLFF. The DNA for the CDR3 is TGTGCCAGCAGTCCGCAGGACCTGAGTGAAAAACTGTTTTTT.